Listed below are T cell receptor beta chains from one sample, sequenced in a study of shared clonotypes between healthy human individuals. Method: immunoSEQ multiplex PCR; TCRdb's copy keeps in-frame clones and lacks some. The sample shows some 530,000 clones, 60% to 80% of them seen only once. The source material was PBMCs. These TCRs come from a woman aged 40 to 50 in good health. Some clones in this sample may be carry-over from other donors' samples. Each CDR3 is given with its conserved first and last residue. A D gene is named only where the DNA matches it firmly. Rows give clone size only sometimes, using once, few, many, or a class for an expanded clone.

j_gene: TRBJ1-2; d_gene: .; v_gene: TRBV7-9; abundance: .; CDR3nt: TGTGCCAGCAGCTTAGGGCAGGGCTTATATGGCTACACCTTC; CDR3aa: CASSLGQGLYGYTF
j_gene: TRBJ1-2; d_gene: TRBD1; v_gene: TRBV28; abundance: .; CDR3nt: TGTGCCAGCAGTTTAGGTGGATTTCCCCGGGGACAGAAGGCTAGGGGCTACACCTTC; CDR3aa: CASSLGGFPRGQKARGYTF
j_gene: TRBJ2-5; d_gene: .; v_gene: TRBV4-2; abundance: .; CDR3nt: TGTGCCAGCAGCCAAGATCTGGGGGCCCAAGAGACCCAGTACTTC; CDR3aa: CASSQDLGAQETQYF
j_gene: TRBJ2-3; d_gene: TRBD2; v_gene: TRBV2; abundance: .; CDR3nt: TGTGCCAGCAGTGAAGAGCGGGACGCAGATACGCAGTATTTT; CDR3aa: CASSEERDADTQYF
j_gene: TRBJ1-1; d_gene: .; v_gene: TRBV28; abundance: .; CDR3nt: TGTGCCAGCAGTTCCCCTACAGGGCCAGGGGCTGAAGCTTTCTTT; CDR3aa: CASSSPTGPGAEAFF
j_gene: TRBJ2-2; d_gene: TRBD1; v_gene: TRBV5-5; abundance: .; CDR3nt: TGTGCCAGCAGCCAGGGGGCGGGCGGGGAGCTGTTTTTT; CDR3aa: CASSQGAGGELFF
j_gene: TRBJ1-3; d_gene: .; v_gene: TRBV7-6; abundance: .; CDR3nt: TGTGCCAGCAGCGCTTTTTCCAGGGTTGCAGGAAACACCATATATTTT; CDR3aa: CASSAFSRVAGNTIYF
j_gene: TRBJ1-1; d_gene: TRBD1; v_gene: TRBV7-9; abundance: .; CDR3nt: TGTGCCAGCAGCTCATTGGACAGGGGGAACACTGAAGCTTTCTTT; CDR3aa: CASSSLDRGNTEAFF
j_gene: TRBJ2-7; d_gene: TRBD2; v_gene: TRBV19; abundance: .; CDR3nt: TGTGCCACGCAGACCCCAGGGACTAGCGGGACCTACGAGCAGTACTTC; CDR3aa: CATQTPGTSGTYEQYF
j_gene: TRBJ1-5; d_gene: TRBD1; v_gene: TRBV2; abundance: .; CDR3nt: TGTGCCAGCAGTAGAGACAGGGGGCAAGGCAATCAGCCCCAGCATTTT; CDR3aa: CASSRDRGQGNQPQHF
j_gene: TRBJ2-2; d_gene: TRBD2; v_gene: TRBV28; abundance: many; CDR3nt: TGTGCCAGTACCGCGCGGGGACTAGCGGGAGTCCGCAACACCGGGGAGCTGTTTTTT; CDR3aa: CASTARGLAGVRNTGELFF
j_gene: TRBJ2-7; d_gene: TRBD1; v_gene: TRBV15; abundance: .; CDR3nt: TGTGCCACCAGCTCTCCGGGACAGGGGGCGTACGAGCAGTACTTC; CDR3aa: CATSSPGQGAYEQYF
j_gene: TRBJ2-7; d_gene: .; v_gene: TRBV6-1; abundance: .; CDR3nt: TGTGCCACCAGCCCCATACTAGCAGCCCCCTACGAGCAGTACTTC; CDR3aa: CATSPILAAPYEQYF
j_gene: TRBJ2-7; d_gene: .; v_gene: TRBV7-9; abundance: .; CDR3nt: TGTGCCAGCAGCCCGGCCCTCTACGAGCAGTACTTC; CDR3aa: CASSPALYEQYF
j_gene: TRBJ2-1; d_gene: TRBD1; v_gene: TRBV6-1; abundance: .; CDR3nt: TGTGCCAGCAGTGAAGAGGGGACAGGGGGTATTTACAATGAGCAGTTCTTC; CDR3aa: CASSEEGTGGIYNEQFF
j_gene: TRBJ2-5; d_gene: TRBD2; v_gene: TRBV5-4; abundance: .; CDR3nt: TGTGCCAGCAGCGCGCCGGGACTACAAGAGACCCAGTACTTC; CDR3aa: CASSAPGLQETQYF
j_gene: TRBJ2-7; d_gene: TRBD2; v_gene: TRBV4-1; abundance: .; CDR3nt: TGCGCCAGCAGCCAGCGGGGACTGGGGGCGGGAGGGCCCCTCTACGAGCAGTACTTC; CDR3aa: CASSQRGLGAGGPLYEQYF
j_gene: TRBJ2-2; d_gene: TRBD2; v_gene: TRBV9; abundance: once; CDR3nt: TGTGCCAGCAGCATGACTAGCGGGAGTGAGGCCGGGGAGCTGTTTTTT; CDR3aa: CASSMTSGSEAGELFF
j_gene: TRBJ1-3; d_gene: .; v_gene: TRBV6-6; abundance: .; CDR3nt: TGTGCCAGCAGTTACCCCGGAGCCTCTGGAAACACCATATATTTT; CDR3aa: CASSYPGASGNTIYF
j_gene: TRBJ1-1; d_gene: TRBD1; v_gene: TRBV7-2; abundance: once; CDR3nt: TGTGCCAGCAGCTTTTTCGGCAGGGGGCTTACTGAAGCTTTCTTT; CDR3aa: CASSFFGRGLTEAFF
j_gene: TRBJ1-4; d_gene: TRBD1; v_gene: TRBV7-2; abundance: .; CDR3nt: TGTGCCAGCAGCTCTAGAACCGGGACAGACAATGAAAAACTGTTTTTT; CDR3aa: CASSSRTGTDNEKLFF
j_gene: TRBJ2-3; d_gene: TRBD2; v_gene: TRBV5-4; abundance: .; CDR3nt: TGTGCCAGCAGCACAAGGACTAGCGAGACGGGGGATACGCAGTATTTT; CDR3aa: CASSTRTSETGDTQYF
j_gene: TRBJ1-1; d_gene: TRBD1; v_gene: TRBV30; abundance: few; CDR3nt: TGTGCCTGGAGTGCGGACCGGGACAGAGAAGCTTTCTTT; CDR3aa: CAWSADRDREAFF
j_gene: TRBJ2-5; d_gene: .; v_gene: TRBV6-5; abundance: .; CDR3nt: TGTGCCAGCAGTCGCTTTACTCGAGGTTGGGAGACCCAGTACTTC; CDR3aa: CASSRFTRGWETQYF
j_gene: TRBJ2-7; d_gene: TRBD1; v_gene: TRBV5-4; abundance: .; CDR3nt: TGTGCCAGCAGCTTTTCGCAGGGGGCGGTTGCCTACGAGCAGTACTTC; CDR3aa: CASSFSQGAVAYEQYF
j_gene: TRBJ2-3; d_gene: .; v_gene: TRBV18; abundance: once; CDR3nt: TGTGCCAGCTCATCCGGACCTGGCACAGATACGCAGTATTTT; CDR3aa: CASSSGPGTDTQYF